The 17 T cell receptor beta chains below come from one sample, sequenced in a study of blood T cell repertoires in COVID-19. TCRdb's table, derived via immunoSEQ multiplex PCR, lists solely in-frame clones and lacks some. This table holds over 150,000 clones, 70% to 90% found once. Sequencing was performed on peripheral blood. These receptors all come from a woman of 80 years or more with COVID-19, enrolled during active disease.

This clone was observed once. Other nucleotide sequences in the sample specify the same CDR3. The gene calls are TRBV3-1 (or the pseudogene TRBV3-2) and TRBJ2-5; TRBD2 might be the D (5 bases). Germline V gene sequence: CDR1 LGHDT, CDR2 YNNKEL (reference sequence). Trimming cost V 0 bases and J 2 bases, with 10 bases left between them. The CDR3 is 15 residues long. CDR3 region: CASSQDWRGQETQYF. DNA of the CDR3: TGTGCCAGCAGCCAAGATTGGAGAGGGCAAGAGACCCAGTACTTC.

The DNA for the CDR3 is TGTGCCAGCAGTGGACTAGGCTTCAACGATGAGCAGTTCTTC. Encoded protein: CASSGLGFNDEQFF. The rearrangement uses TRBV9 and TRBJ2-1; 7 positions match TRBD2. Germline values: CDR1 SGDLS, CDR2 YYNGEE. The CDR3 contains 14 residues. V shed 5 bases, J shed 8 bases, and the junction held 10 bases outside the gene matches.

The chain combines TRBV6-5 with TRBJ2-2, with D unclear. Germline V CDR1 and CDR2: MNHEY, SVGAGI. The CDR3 has 16 amino acids. The V end lost 2 bases, the J end lost 2 bases, and 12 bases lay between the germline ends. The CDR3 loop reads CASSYQTGSNTGELFF. CDR3 nucleotides: TGTGCCAGCAGTTACCAAACCGGGTCCAACACCGGGGAGCTGTTTTTT.

This chain links TRBV27 with TRBJ2-1, with TRBD2 matching 11 bases. V dropped 5 bases and J dropped 4; count of bases not matched to a gene: 4. The CDR3 spans 15 residues. Germline values: CDR1 MNHEY, CDR2 SMNVEV (reference sequence). DNA for the CDR3: TGTGCCAGCAGTCCGGGACTAGCGGTTTACAATGAGCAGTTCTTC. Translated: CASSPGLAVYNEQFF.

This clone was detected only once. The rearrangement uses TRBV18 and TRBJ2-7, with 9 bases aligning to TRBD1. This CDR3 has 15 residues. From germline, CDR1 is KGHSH and CDR2 LQKENI. Trimming removed 4 bases from V and 3 bases from J; junction bases left unmatched: 7. The CDR3 DNA follows: TGTGCCAGCTCACTGGACAGGGGTACCTTCTACGAGCAGTACTTC. Amino acid sequence: CASSLDRGTFYEQYF.

This chain connects TRBV9 to TRBJ2-3; maybe TRBD2 (5 bases). Trimming stripped 2 bases from V and 5 bases from J, with 12 bases between. Germline V lookup: CDR1 SGDLS, CDR2 YYNGEE. This CDR3 has 14 residues. CDR3 bases: TGTGCCAGCAGCGTTTGGGCCCGGGGAGATACGCAGTATTTT. Protein sequence: CASSVWARGDTQYF.

The rearrangement links TRBV19 to TRBJ1-1; no reliable D call. This CDR3 is 14 amino acids long. The V end lost 2 bases, the J end lost 0 bases, and 7 bases lay between the germline ends. Germline V gene data show CDR1 as LNHDA and CDR2 as SQIVND (reference sequence). The CDR3 DNA is TGTGCCAGTAGTATAAGAGGTTTGAACACTGAAGCTTTCTTT. Encoded protein: CASSIRGLNTEAFF.

This clone was found once. The chain is built from TRBV7-6 and TRBJ1-1; weak D call: TRBD1 (5 bases). V lost 4 bases, J lost 1 base, and 16 bases lay in between. The CDR3 runs to 16 residues. The germline V gene encodes CDR1 SGHVS and CDR2 FNYEAQ. CDR3 sequence: CASSWGRGAANTEAFF. The CDR3 DNA sequence: TGTGCCAGCAGCTGGGGGAGGGGCGCGGCGAACACTGAAGCTTTCTTT.

The chain couples TRBV6-5 to TRBJ2-5; D unclear. The CDR3 has 13 residues. The V gene lost 6 bases and the J gene lost 4 bases, with 12 bases spanning the gap. The germline gives CDR1 MNHEY, CDR2 SVGAGI. CDR3 coding DNA: TGTGCCAGCAGAGTTACAGTTGGAGAGACCCAGTACTTC. Encoded protein: CASRVTVGETQYF.

The J gene is TRBJ2-1, the V gene TRBV19; D possibly corresponds to TRBD1 (5 bases). Germline CDR1 reads LNHDA; CDR2 reads SQIVND (reference sequence). V was trimmed by 6 bases and J by 4 bases, leaving 16 bases between them. CDR3 length equals 15 residues. The DNA of the CDR3 is TGTGCCAGTAGAACTTACGGTAGGGGATACAATGAGCAGTTCTTC. Residues: CASRTYGRGYNEQFF.

This clone was picked up one time. This sequence joins TRBV27 and TRBJ2-7; D perhaps matches TRBD2 (7 bases). This CDR3 spans 14 amino acids. Deletions cut 5 bases from V and 5 bases from J, with 16 bases between. CDR1 is MNHEY and CDR2 is SMNVEV in the germline V gene (reference sequence). DNA for the CDR3: TGTGCCAGCAGTCTGAGGGGGGGTGGGGACGAGCAGTACTTC. It codes for CASSLRGGGDEQYF.

The rearrangement uses TRBV15 and TRBJ1-1, with D uncertain. Looked up from germline, CDR1 is LNHNV and CDR2 is YYDKDF (reference sequence). The length of the CDR3 is 16 residues. Trimming left V 1 base short and J 1 base short, with 13 bases between. The CDR3 nucleotides read TGTGCCACCAGCAGAGGAGCGGCCACAACGAACACTGAAGCTTTCTTT. Residues: CATSRGAATTNTEAFF.

The chain uses TRBV5-1 and TRBJ2-3; D may be TRBD1 (5 bases). Trimming took 4 bases from V and 6 from J, leaving 9 bases between them. Germline loops: CDR1 SGHRS, CDR2 YFSETQ. The CDR3 is made up of 12 amino acids. As DNA, the CDR3 is TGCGCCAGCAGCCCAGGGTTTGATACGCAGTATTTT. Amino acids: CASSPGFDTQYF.

This chain links TRBV6-5 with TRBJ2-3, with 10 bases that match TRBD2. The CDR3 loop spans 15 amino acids. The V and J ends lost 5 bases and 0 bases, in that order; junction bases with no gene match: 2. Germline V gene sequence: CDR1 MNHEY, CDR2 SVGAGI. CDR3 bases: TGTGCCAGCAGTCGACTAGCGGGTAGCACAGATACGCAGTATTTT. Translated, it gives CASSRLAGSTDTQYF.

This rearrangement joins TRBV7-9 to TRBJ2-1; 10 bases match TRBD1. Germline-derived CDR1 and CDR2 are SEHNR and FQNEAQ (reference sequence). This CDR3 has 14 amino acids. The trim removed 9 bases at V and 2 bases at J, leaving 4 bases unmatched. The CDR3 nucleotides are TGTGCCAGTCCCGGGACAGGGGCCTACAATGAGCAGTTCTTC. Protein: CASPGTGAYNEQFF. Supplemented by reference TRBV7-9 and TRBJ2-1, the full variable domain reads DTGVSQNPRHKITKRGQNVTFRCDPISEHNRLYWYRQTLGQGPEFLTYFQNEAQLEKSRLLSDRFSAERPKGSFSTLEIQRTEQGDSAMYLCASPGTGAYNEQFFGPGTRLTVL.

This chain connects TRBV29-1 to TRBJ2-3; TRBD2 might be the D (6 bases). The germline V and J ends were trimmed by 0 bases and 1 base, with 14 bases remaining between them. The CDR3 is 16 amino acids. CDR1 SQVTM and CDR2 ANQGSEA come from the germline V gene. The CDR3 DNA reads TGCAGCGTTGAAGAGAGTGAACCTAGCGGCACAGATACGCAGTATTTT. Translated, it gives CSVEESEPSGTDTQYF.

The chain carries TRBV4-3 and TRBJ2-6, with D possibly being TRBD1 (6 bases). CDR1 and CDR2 from the germline V gene are LGHNA and YSLEER. The CDR3 loop spans 17 amino acids. Trimming pared 4 bases from V and 2 bases from J, leaving 15 bases between. Here the CDR3 DNA reads TGCGCCAGCAGCCTACAGGGTACGGCTACTGGGGCCAACGTCCTGACTTTC. It codes for CASSLQGTATGANVLTF.